The entry that follows covers one TCR beta chain sequence. Its antigen is unknown. The record has no base qualities; no much larger clone is one base away. The data derive from a study of T-cell reconstitution after alpha-beta-depleted transplantation in children (dated by TCRdb to about 2016). As for the study more broadly: T-cell immune reconstitution after TCRalphabeta/CD19-depleted allogeneic hematopoietic cell transplantation in children was quantitatively tracked in the study by means of TCR repertoire profiling.

Overall results and qualifications from the work: Apparently early alphabetaT-cell count recovery about two months after transplant reportedly relied on only several hundred rapidly expanded clones derived from non-depleted graft cells. In some patients, the high TCRbeta diversity seen at day 60 was put down to recipient T cells and intrathymic progenitors that had survived conditioning. The frequencies of hyperexpanded clones fell over the following months, and after one year, T-cell counts and TCRbeta diversity were mostly attributed to newly produced T cells.

The meaning of the sample's treatment or condition label: allogeneic hematopoietic cell transplantation with graft depleted of TCRalphabeta T cells and CD19 B cells. The children who served as transplant recipients had been given grafts of TCRalphabeta/CD19-depleted allogeneic hematopoietic cells. The library was made by PCR. The listed sequencing device is Illumina HiSeq 2500. Molecular barcoding was employed in the preparation of TCR libraries, with unique molecular identifiers being used to normalize TCRbeta repertoire quantification. In-frame beta chains were kept once TCRdb had trimmed the public reads at Q25 with fastp and called clones with MiXCR. A single entry per CDR3 protein holds the most common genes and DNA from its merged rows. This sample comprises hundreds of thousands of distinct CDR3 sequences, 6.5% to 9% of them detected only once. Of the sample, approximately 9% is held by the ten largest clones.

The TCR was taken from a female patient aged 2 to 10 who had a stem cell transplant for Fanconi anemia, so the T cells may come from the graft donor. Source: peripheral blood, taken 360 days after TCRalphabeta/CD19-depleted stem cell transplant.

CDR3 protein: CASSSHSGGEETQYF. The sequence in DNA is TGTGCCAGCAGTTCACATAGCGGGGGGGAAGAGACCCAGTACTTC. The chain is made from TRBV28 and TRBJ2-5, with 11 bases in between that match TRBD2. CDR1 is given as MDHEN and CDR2 as SYDVKM, both from the germline V gene. Including the terminal cysteine and phenylalanine, the CDR3 comprises 15 residues. The read is trimmed to its CDR3 DNA, 45 bases read in frame from base 1. Trimmed from V: 4 bases; trimmed from J: 3 bases; junction bases lacking a gene match: 4. With the portions outside the CDR3 filled from the reference TRBV28 and TRBJ2-5 genes, the complete variable region becomes DVKVTQSSRYLVKRTGEKVFLECVQDMDHENMFWYRQDPGLGLRLIYFSYDVKMKEKGDIPEGYSVSREKKERFSLILESASTNQTSMYLCASSSHSGGEETQYFGPGTRLLVL.